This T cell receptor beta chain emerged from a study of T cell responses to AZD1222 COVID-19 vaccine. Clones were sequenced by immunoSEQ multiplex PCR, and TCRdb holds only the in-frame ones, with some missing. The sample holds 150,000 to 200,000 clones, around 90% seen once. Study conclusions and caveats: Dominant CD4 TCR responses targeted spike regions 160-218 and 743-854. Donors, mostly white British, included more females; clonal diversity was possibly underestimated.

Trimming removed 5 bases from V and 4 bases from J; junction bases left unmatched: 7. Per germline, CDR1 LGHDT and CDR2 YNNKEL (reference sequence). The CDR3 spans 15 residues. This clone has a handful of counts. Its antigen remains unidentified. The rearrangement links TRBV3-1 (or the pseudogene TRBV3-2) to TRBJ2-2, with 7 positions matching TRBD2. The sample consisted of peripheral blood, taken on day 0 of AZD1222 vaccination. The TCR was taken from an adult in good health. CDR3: CASSSRAGVTGELFF. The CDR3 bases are TGTGCCAGCAGCTCCCGTGCGGGAGTCACCGGGGAGCTGTTTTTT.